The next 14 T cell receptor beta chains were all read from a single sample in a study of T cells in Graves' hyperthyroidism and ophthalmopathy. Using RNA transcripts as the source, TCR beta CDR3 regions were amplified. The TCR CDR3 was amplified in a first-round RT-PCR using the HTBI primer set. Each CDR3 protein is one row after TCRdb ran MiXCR on the multiplex PCR reads. The profile shows more than 550,000 distinct CDR3 sequences, roughly 17% of them singletons. Sequencing was done on a sample of blood. The receptor set was obtained from a middle-aged man with Graves' hyperthyroidism.

The chain has TRBV3-1 and TRBJ2-7, with a weak D call TRBD2 (5 bases). The CDR3 extends over 11 amino acids. The V and J ends lost 10 bases and 3 bases respectively, with 10 bases between them. The germline V gene encodes CDR1 LGHDT and CDR2 YNNKEL (reference sequence). The CDR3 region has the DNA TGTGCCACCGGACTGGTCTACGAGCAGTACTTC. Residues: CATGLVYEQYF.

This clonotype was picked up many times. V gene TRBV30 combines with J gene TRBJ2-5; no firm D call. The CDR3 sequence is 13 residues long. Trimming took off 3 bases at V and 1 base at J, with 9 bases between the two ends. Per germline, CDR1 GTSNPN and CDR2 SVGIG (reference sequence). The CDR3 protein is CAWSPGTQETQYF. The DNA of the CDR3 is TGTGCCTGGAGCCCGGGCACCCAAGAGACCCAGTACTTC.

This clonotype came up many times. This rearrangement joins TRBV12-3 or TRBV12-4 to TRBJ1-3; no firm D call. Trimming left V 5 bases short and J 2 bases short, with 16 bases between. The CDR3 is 16 amino acids. The CDR3 sequence is CASSPQDVRTGNTIYF. The CDR3 DNA sequence: TGTGCCAGCAGTCCCCAGGATGTTAGGACTGGAAACACCATATATTTT.

The chain employs TRBV30 and TRBJ1-6; no firm D call. The length of the CDR3 is 14 residues. Germline loops: CDR1 GTSNPN, CDR2 SVGIG (reference sequence). Trimming removed 7 bases from V and 7 bases from J, with 17 bases in between. CDR3 nucleotide sequence: TGTGCCTCATCCGCGCTGTCGGGGAATTCACCCCTCCACTTT. Its protein is CASSALSGNSPLHF.

For this clonotype: A junction boundary mismatches the germline segment, possibly from a read error. J is TRBJ2-2 and V is TRBV6-1, with 10 bases fitting TRBD1. From germline, CDR1 is MNHNS and CDR2 SASEGT. This CDR3 has 15 residues. The CDR3 here is CASRRQGALTGELLF. The CDR3 region has the DNA TGTGCCAGCAGGAGACAGGGGGCGTTGACCGGGGAGCTGTTATTT.

The chain couples TRBV6-1 to TRBJ1-5; 9 nucleotides match TRBD1. Trimming took 7 bases from V and 9 from J; bases not matched to a gene: 10. CDR3 length: 14 amino acids. Germline V lookup: CDR1 MNHNS, CDR2 SASEGT. CDR3 loop: CASKVGQGSVPQHF. The CDR3 DNA sequence: TGTGCCAGCAAGGTGGGACAGGGCTCGGTGCCCCAGCATTTT.

This clonotype appeared a few times. This sequence joins TRBV5-6 and TRBJ2-1; D unclear. Germline V lookup: CDR1 SGHDT, CDR2 YYEEEE. V was shortened by 2 bases and J by 4 bases, with 4 bases between the two germline ends. This CDR3 comprises 12 residues. Here the CDR3 reads CASSFPYNEQFF. The CDR3 nucleotides are TGTGCCAGCAGCTTCCCATACAATGAGCAGTTCTTC.

This clonotype was counted many times. J is TRBJ2-7 and V is TRBV20-1, with TRBD2 identical over 12 bases. The germline V gene has CDR1 DFQATT and CDR2 SNEGSKA (reference sequence). The V and J ends lost 2 bases and 6 bases, in that order; junction bases with no gene match: 5. The CDR3 is 14 amino acids. CDR3 region: CSARTPGLAGEQYF. The CDR3 DNA reads as TGCAGTGCTAGAACCCCGGGACTAGCGGGCGAGCAGTACTTC.

This clonotype was observed at least ten times. This rearrangement joins TRBV27 to TRBJ1-4, with a possible D match to TRBD1 (5 bases). The ends were cut back, 5 bases at V and 2 bases at J, with 12 bases in the middle. Germline loops: CDR1 MNHEY, CDR2 SMNVEV (reference sequence). This CDR3 has 15 residues. The CDR3 DNA reads as TGTGCCAGCAGTCCGTCTGACAGCACTAATGAAAAACTGTTTTTT. Its protein is CASSPSDSTNEKLFF.

This clonotype was observed at least ten times. CDR3 in amino acids: CASSLWDRDTEAFF. The CDR3 DNA reads TGTGCCAGCAGTTTATGGGACAGGGACACTGAAGCTTTCTTT. The rearrangement links TRBV28 to TRBJ1-1; 8 bases fit TRBD1. The ends lost 0 bases at V and 3 bases at J; junction bases unmatched: 0. Germline CDR1 MDHEN, CDR2 SYDVKM. The CDR3 runs to 14 residues.

The sample holds many counts of this clonotype. The chain has TRBV20-1 and TRBJ1-1, with a weak D call TRBD1 (6 bases). The CDR3 has 13 amino acids. The V end lost 3 bases, the J end lost 7 bases, and 15 bases lay between the germline ends. From germline, CDR1 is DFQATT and CDR2 SNEGSKA (reference sequence). The CDR3 DNA reads TGCAGTGCTAGGGTCGCCGGACAGCTTGAAGCTTTCTTT. It yields the protein CSARVAGQLEAFF.

This clonotype has ten or more counts. The V call is TRBV30, the J call TRBJ2-2, with TRBD2 matching 8 bases. The length of the CDR3 is 16 residues. The ends lost 0 bases at V and 4 bases at J; junction bases unmatched: 7. Germline CDR1 GTSNPN, CDR2 SVGIG (reference sequence). CDR3 nucleotides: TGTGCCTGGAGTGTGCGGGGGGCGGTCGGCACCGGGGAGCTGTTTTTT. This codes for CAWSVRGAVGTGELFF. Full variable domain (rest looked up from reference TRBV30 and TRBJ2-2): SQTIHQWPATLVQPVGSPLSLECTVEGTSNPNLYWYRQAAGRGLQLLFYSVGIGQISSEVPQNLSASRPQDRQFILSSKKLLLSDSGFYLCAWSVRGAVGTGELFFGEGSRLTVL.

This clonotype was counted ten times or more. The chain employs TRBV27 and TRBJ1-5; 7 nucleotides match TRBD1. Germline V CDR1 and CDR2: MNHEY, SMNVEV (reference sequence). V shed 2 bases and J 7 bases; nucleotides not matched to a gene: 8. The CDR3 spans 15 residues. The CDR3 region is CASSLQGVGGQPQHF. CDR3 coding DNA: TGTGCCAGCAGTTTACAGGGGGTCGGAGGGCAGCCCCAGCATTTT.

This clonotype was detected ten times or more. This chain links TRBV18 with TRBJ2-7; D may be TRBD1 (6 bases). V lost 2 bases and J lost 2, with 16 bases in between. The CDR3 totals 16 residues. Germline CDR1 is KGHSH and CDR2 is LQKENI. The CDR3 nucleotides are TGTGCCAGCTCACCAGACAACAGGGTCGAGACCTACGAGCAGTACTTC. Encoded protein: CASSPDNRVETYEQYF.